This T cell receptor (beta chain) was captured by sequencing in a study of cytomegalovirus exposure and HLA in healthy donors. PCR employed 60 Vbeta and 13 Jbeta primers. TCRdb keeps only in-frame clones here, not all; method: immunoSEQ multiplex PCR. The sample holds 100,000 or so clones; under 80% are singletons and the top ten take just under 4%. This CDR3 has 15 amino acids. The germline V gene has CDR1 SGHTA and CDR2 FQGNSA. The V end was cut by 3 bases, the J end by 5 bases, with 16 bases between. This TCR came from a woman aged 50 to 60 in good health and CMV-seropositive. The sample was PBMCs. This chain links TRBV7-2 with TRBJ2-5, with D perhaps TRBD2 (6 bases). CDR3 nucleotide sequence: TGTGCCAGCAGCTTTACTCCGGGGGAGAGGGAGACCCAGTACTTC. Translation: CASSFTPGERETQYF.